The 2 T cell receptor beta chains listed next were all sequenced from one sample in a study of control samples from healthy donors and cancer patients. The table came from immunoSEQ multiplex PCR; TCRdb's copy has only in-frame clones and leaves some out. The sample has 75,000 to 90,000 clones, more than 75% seen once. What was sequenced was blood. These TCRs come from a woman in her forties in good health.

V is TRBV15 and J is TRBJ1-4; TRBD1 matches 8 bases. Looked up from germline, CDR1 is LNHNV and CDR2 is YYDKDF (reference sequence). Trimming cost V 6 bases and J 3 bases; bases outside gene matches: 3. The CDR3 extends over 14 amino acids. The CDR3 DNA is TGTGCCACCAGGACAGGGGTGGCTAATGAAAAACTGTTTTTT. Protein: CATRTGVANEKLFF.

Written as DNA, the CDR3 is TGTGCCATCATGGGGACAGGAACTGGGGCCAACGTCCTGACTTTC. Amino acids: CAIMGTGTGANVLTF. V and J are TRBV10-3 and TRBJ2-6, with TRBD1 matching over 8 bases. J gave up 2 bases and V 7 bases, and 4 bases lay outside the gene matches. Germline V gene lookup returns CDR1 ENHRY and CDR2 SYGVKD. The CDR3 has 15 amino acids.